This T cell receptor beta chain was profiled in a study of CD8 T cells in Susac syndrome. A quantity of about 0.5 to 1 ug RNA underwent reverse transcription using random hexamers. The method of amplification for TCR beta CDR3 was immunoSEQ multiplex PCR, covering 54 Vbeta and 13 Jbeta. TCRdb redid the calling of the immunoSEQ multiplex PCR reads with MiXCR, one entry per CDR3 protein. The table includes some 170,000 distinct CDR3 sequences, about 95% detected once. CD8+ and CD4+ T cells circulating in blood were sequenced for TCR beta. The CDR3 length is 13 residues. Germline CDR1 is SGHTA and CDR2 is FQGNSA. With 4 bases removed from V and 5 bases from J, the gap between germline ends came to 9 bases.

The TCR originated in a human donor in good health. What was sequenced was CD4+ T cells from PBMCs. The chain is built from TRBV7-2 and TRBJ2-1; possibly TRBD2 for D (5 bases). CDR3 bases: TGTGCCAGCAGCTCAATGGGAGACAATGAGCAGTTCTTC. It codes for CASSSMGDNEQFF.